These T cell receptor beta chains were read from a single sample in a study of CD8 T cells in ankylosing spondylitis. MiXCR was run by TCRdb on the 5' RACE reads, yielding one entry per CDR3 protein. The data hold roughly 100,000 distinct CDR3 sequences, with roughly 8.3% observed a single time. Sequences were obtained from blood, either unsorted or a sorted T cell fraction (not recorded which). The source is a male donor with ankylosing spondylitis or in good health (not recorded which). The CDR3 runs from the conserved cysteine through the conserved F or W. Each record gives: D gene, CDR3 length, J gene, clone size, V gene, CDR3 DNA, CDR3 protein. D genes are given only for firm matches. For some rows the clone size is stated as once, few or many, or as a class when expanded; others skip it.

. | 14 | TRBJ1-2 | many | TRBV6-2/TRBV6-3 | TGTGCCAGCACTTTACAAGGGAATTCCTATGGCTACACCTTC | CASTLQGNSYGYTF
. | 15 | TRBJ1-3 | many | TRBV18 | TGTGCCAGCTCACTTAACACCATCTCTGGAAACACCATATATTTT | CASSLNTISGNTIYF
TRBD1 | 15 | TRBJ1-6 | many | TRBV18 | TGTGCCAGCTCACCGCCCGGACAGGGTAATTCACCCCTCCACTTT | CASSPPGQGNSPLHF
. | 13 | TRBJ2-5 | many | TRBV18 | TGTGCCAGCTCACCACAGGGAGAAGAGACCCAGTACTTC | CASSPQGEETQYF
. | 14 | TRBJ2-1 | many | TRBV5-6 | TGTGCCAGCAGCTTGTTTCAGACAAACAATGAGCAGTTCTTC | CASSLFQTNNEQFF
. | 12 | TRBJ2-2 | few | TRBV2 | TGTGCCAGCAGTGATCGGGGCAGGGCTGCATTTTTT | CASSDRGRAAFF
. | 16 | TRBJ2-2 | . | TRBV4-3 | TGCGCCAGCAGCCATGGAGGGACTTTGAACACCGGGGAGCTGTTTTTT | CASSHGGTLNTGELFF
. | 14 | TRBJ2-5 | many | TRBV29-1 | TGCAGCGTTGAAGTCTTAGGGGTTGGAGAGACCCAGTACTTC | CSVEVLGVGETQYF
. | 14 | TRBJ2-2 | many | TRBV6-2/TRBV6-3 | TGTGCCAGCAGTTATCTGGCAGCAAGAGGGGAGCTGTTTTTT | CASSYLAARGELFF
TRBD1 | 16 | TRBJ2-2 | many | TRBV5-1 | TGCGCCAGCAGCTTAGGTAGGGACAGCTACACCGGGGAGCTGTTTTTT | CASSLGRDSYTGELFF
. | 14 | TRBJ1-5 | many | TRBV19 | TGTGCCAGTGCACCTACGGGAAGGCATCAGCCCCAGCATTTT | CASAPTGRHQPQHF
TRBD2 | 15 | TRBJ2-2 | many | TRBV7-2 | TGTGCCAGCATGGGGATAGCGGGAGTTTTCGGGGAGCTGTTTTTT | CASMGIAGVFGELFF
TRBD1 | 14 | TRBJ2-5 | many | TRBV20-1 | TGCAGTGCCCCGGCACAGGGGGCAGGGGAGACCCAGTACTTC | CSAPAQGAGETQYF